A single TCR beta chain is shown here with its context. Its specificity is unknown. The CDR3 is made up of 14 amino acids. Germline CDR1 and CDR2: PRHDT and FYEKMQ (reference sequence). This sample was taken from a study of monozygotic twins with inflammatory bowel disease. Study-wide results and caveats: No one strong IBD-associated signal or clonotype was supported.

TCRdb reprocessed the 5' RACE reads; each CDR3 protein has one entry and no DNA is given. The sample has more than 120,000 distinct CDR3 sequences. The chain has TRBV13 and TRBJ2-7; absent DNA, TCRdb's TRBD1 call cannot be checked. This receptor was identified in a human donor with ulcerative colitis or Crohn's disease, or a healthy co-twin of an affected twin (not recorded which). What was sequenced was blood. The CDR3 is CASSLRGRDHEQYF.